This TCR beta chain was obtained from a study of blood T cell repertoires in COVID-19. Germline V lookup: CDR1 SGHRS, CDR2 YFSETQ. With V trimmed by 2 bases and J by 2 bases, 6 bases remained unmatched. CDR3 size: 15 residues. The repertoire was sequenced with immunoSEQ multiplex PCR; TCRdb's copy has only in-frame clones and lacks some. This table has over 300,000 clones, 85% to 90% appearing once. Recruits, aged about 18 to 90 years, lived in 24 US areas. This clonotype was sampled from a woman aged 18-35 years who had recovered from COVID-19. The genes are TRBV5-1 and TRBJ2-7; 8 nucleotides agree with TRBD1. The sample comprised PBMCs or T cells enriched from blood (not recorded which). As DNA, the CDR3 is TGCGCCAGCAGCTTCAGGGGGCTCTCAACCTACGAGCAGTACTTC. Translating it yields CASSFRGLSTYEQYF.